This T cell receptor (beta chain) was sequenced during a study of shared clonotypes between healthy human individuals. The CDR3 totals 17 residues. In germline, CDR1 is SGHTA, CDR2 FQGNSA. V lost 6 bases, J lost 0 bases, and 15 bases lay in between. The assay was immunoSEQ multiplex PCR, and TCRdb's table has in-frame clones only and misses some. Of approximately 2.4 million clones detected, approximately 94% appear once; the ten largest clones hold around 0.13%. The sample taken for sequencing was naive CD4+ T cells sorted from blood. The subset: CD45RA+ positively selected. The TCR originated in a man younger than 30 in good health. V usage is TRBV7-2 and J usage is TRBJ1-6; D gene uncertain. The CDR3 sequence: CASSSGLDGSYNSPLHF. The CDR3 region has the DNA TGTGCCAGCAGTTCCGGACTAGACGGCTCCTATAATTCACCCCTCCACTTT.